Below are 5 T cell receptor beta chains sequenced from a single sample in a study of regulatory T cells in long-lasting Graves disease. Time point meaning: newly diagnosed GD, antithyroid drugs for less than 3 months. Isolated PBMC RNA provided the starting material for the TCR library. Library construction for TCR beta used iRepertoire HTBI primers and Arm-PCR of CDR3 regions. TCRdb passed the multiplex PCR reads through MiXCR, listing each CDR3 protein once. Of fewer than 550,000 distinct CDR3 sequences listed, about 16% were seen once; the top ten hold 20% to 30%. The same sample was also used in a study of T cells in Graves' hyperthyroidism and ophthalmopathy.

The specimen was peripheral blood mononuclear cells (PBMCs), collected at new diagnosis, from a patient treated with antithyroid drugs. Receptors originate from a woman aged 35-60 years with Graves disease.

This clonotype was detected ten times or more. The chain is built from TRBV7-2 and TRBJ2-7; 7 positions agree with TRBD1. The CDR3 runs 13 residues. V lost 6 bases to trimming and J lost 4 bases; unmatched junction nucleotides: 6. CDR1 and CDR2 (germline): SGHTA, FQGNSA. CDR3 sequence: CASSYDRAYEQYF. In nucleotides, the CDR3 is TGTGCCAGCAGTTATGACAGGGCTTACGAGCAGTACTTC.

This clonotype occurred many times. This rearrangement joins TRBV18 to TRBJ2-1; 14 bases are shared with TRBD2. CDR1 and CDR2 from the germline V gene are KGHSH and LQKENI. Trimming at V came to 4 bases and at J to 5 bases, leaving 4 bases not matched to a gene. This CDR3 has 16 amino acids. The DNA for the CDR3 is TGTGCCAGCTCACAAGGACTAGCGGGGGGAAACAATGAGCAGTTCTTC. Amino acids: CASSQGLAGGNNEQFF.

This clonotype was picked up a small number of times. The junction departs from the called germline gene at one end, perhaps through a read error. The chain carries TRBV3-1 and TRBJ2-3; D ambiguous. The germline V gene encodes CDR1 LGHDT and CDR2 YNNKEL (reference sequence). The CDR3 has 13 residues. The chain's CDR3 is CASGQGLTDTQYF. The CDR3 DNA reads TGTGCCAGCGGCCAAGGGCTCACAGATACGCAGTATTTT.

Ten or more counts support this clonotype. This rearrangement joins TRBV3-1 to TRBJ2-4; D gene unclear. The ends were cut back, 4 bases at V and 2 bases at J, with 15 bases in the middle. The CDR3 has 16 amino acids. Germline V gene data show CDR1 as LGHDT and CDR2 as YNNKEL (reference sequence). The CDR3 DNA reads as TGTGCCAGCAGCCCAAGGATCCTCAGTTCCAAAAACATTCAGTACTTC. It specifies CASSPRILSSKNIQYF.

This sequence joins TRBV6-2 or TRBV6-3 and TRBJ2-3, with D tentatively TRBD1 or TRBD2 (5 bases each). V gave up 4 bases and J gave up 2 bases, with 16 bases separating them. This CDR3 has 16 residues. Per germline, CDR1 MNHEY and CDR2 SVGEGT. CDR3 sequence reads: CASSSTFGGITDTQYF. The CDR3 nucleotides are TGTGCCAGCAGTTCCACCTTTGGGGGAATCACAGATACGCAGTATTTT.